This T cell receptor (beta chain) appears in the sequencing data of a study of T cell repertoires in cytomegalovirus infection. Study-level information: Indications came from public TCR beta signatures; they pointed to CMV infection and to a matching HLA type. Broader study findings: Summed frequency of shared TCR beta families picked out CMV carriers who also had the relevant HLA. Clonotype analysis showed dominance of the ex vivo response by HLA-C-restricted CMV-specific TCR beta clonotypes.

TCRdb processed the reads anew with MiXCR; each CDR3 protein has one entry. The sample has more than 400,000 distinct CDR3 sequences, less than 30% seen once. V shed 4 bases and J shed 4 bases, with 20 bases lying between them. CDR3 size: 16 residues. CDR1 is SGHNT, CDR2 YYREEE, per germline (reference sequence). This clonotype was picked up a small number of times. What it binds is not known. The rearrangement joins TRBV5-4 to TRBJ1-1; D is unresolved. This TCR derives from a human donor in good health (CMV status not recorded). Some clones in this sample may be carry-over from other donors' samples. The sample taken for sequencing was PBMCs. The CDR3 nucleotides are TGTGCCAGCAGCCCCCCCGTGGATGGCGGTCCCACTGAAGCTTTCTTT. Its translation: CASSPPVDGGPTEAFF.